Shown below are 28 T cell receptor beta chains from a single sample sequenced in a study of human T cells and chemical hapten exposure. TCRdb reprocessed the RACE reads via MiXCR and lists one record per CDR3 protein. The data contain 300,000 to 450,000 distinct CDR3 sequences, 4.8% of them seen just once; the ten biggest clones take up about 2.2%. Time point noted: patch test 1, 2 weeks after DPC sensitization. Treatment indicated: therapeutic diphenylcyclopropenone sensitization with weekly scalp DPC. The source was whole blood, collected in connection with sensitization to the hapten diphenylcyclopropenone (DPC). Source of these receptors: a woman in her 50s with alopecia areata. Some clones in this sample may be carry-over from other donors' samples.

The genes are TRBV12-3 or TRBV12-4 and TRBJ1-3; D gene unclear. Trimming left V 5 bases short and J 5 bases short, with 10 bases between. This CDR3 is built from 13 residues. DNA for the CDR3: TGTGCCAGCAGTCATTCGGGCCGAAACACCATATATTTT. Encoded protein: CASSHSGRNTIYF.

The chain employs TRBV7-2 and TRBJ2-7, with 10 bases matching TRBD1. Losses at the gene ends were 4 bases for V and 4 bases for J; bases not matched to a gene: 7. The CDR3 spans 15 residues. Germline V gene sequence: CDR1 SGHTA, CDR2 FQGNSA. The CDR3 nucleotides read TGTGCCAGCAGCTCGACAGGGGGCGGAGGGTACGAGCAGTACTTC. Translated: CASSSTGGGGYEQYF.

This clonotype appeared a few times. This chain uses TRBV6-5 with TRBJ1-3, with D uncertain. The germline V gene encodes CDR1 MNHEY and CDR2 SVGAGI. With 0 bases removed from V and 0 bases from J, the gap between germline ends came to 9 bases. The CDR3 has 16 residues. CDR3 residues: CASSYSLIGSGNTIYF. DNA of the CDR3: TGTGCCAGCAGTTACTCTCTCATAGGCTCTGGAAACACCATATATTTT.

This clonotype was detected ten times or more. The chain uses TRBV24-1 and TRBJ2-1; the D call may be TRBD1 or TRBD2 (6 bases each). The V end was cut by 3 bases, the J end by 6 bases, with 14 bases between. This CDR3 is 15 amino acids long. The V gene's germline CDR1 is KGHDR and CDR2 SFDVKD. CDR3 bases: TGTGCCACCAGTGATCCTACTAGCAGGGGCAATGAGCAGTTCTTC. Translating gives CATSDPTSRGNEQFF.

The gene calls are TRBV29-1 and TRBJ1-1; D possibly corresponds to TRBD1 (6 bases). Trimming took off 6 bases at V and 2 bases at J, with 13 bases between the two ends. The CDR3 loop spans 13 amino acids. Germline CDR1 and CDR2: SQVTM and ANQGSEA. The CDR3 coding sequence is TGCAGCGTAAGACAGGCCTTAAACACTGAAGCTTTCTTT. It is translated as CSVRQALNTEAFF.

This clonotype showed up many times. The chain links TRBV10-2 to TRBJ2-7; D remains ambiguous. The ends were cut back, 2 bases at V and 2 bases at J, with 10 bases in the middle. CDR1 is WSHSY and CDR2 is SAAADI in the germline V gene. The CDR3 has 14 amino acids. For the CDR3, the DNA is TGCGCCAGCAGTGAGGGCGGCAGGACCTACGAGCAGTACTTC. It codes for CASSEGGRTYEQYF.

The rearrangement joins TRBV7-2 to TRBJ1-6; 8 bases map to TRBD1. V dropped 5 bases and J dropped 7; count of bases not matched to a gene: 7. Germline CDR1 is SGHTA and CDR2 is FQGNSA. CDR3 length equals 15 residues. The CDR3 loop is CASSVDRGENSPLHF. The CDR3 bases are TGTGCCAGCAGCGTAGACAGGGGAGAGAATTCACCCCTCCACTTT.

In this sample, this clonotype turned up a few times. The J gene is TRBJ2-3, the V gene TRBV7-2; D gene uncertain. The CDR3 has 15 amino acids. Germline lookup yields CDR1 SGHTA and CDR2 FQGNSA. V lost 5 bases to trimming and J lost 4 bases, with 16 bases between them. Written as DNA, the CDR3 is TGTGCCAGCAGCCCTATGACCGGTAGATCAGATACGCAGTATTTT. Its translation: CASSPMTGRSDTQYF.

The chain combines TRBV6-1 with TRBJ2-6; D not certain. The germline V gene encodes CDR1 MNHNS and CDR2 SASEGT. Deletions cut 7 bases from V and 0 bases from J, with 13 bases between. The CDR3 is made up of 16 amino acids. This CDR3 is CASTLGSYSGANVLTF. The CDR3 coding sequence is TGTGCCAGCACGTTGGGTTCCTACTCTGGGGCCAACGTCCTGACTTTC.

Many counts were recorded for this clonotype. The chain is built from TRBV29-1 and TRBJ1-2; 8 positions agree with TRBD1. This CDR3 has 13 amino acids. Germline CDR1 is SQVTM and CDR2 is ANQGSEA. V was clipped by 5 bases and J by 6 bases; unmatched bases: 8. CDR3 bases: TGCAGCGTTCTAGACAGGGGCATGAATGGCTACACCTTC. This translates into CSVLDRGMNGYTF.

The gene calls are TRBV4-3 and TRBJ1-5; 7 bases align to TRBD1. With 3 bases clipped from V and 7 bases from J, the junction kept 9 bases outside the gene matches. Germline CDR1 reads LGHNA; CDR2 reads YSLEER. The CDR3 contains 15 residues. In nucleotides, the CDR3 is TGCGCCAGCAGCCAGGGGAACAGGGGAGGACAGCCCCAGCATTTT. This sequence encodes CASSQGNRGGQPQHF.

V and J are TRBV6-6 and TRBJ2-7, with TRBD1 matching 8 bases. CDR1 is MNHNY and CDR2 is SVGAGI in the germline V gene (reference sequence). J was trimmed by 4 bases and V by 2 bases; bases with no gene match: 7. The CDR3 contains 15 residues. The CDR3 nucleotides read TGTGCCAGCAGTTACATGCAGGGGGCAGGTTACGAGCAGTACTTC. It encodes CASSYMQGAGYEQYF.

This clonotype was observed at least ten times. The chain employs TRBV7-8 and TRBJ2-5, with D possibly being TRBD2 (5 bases). The CDR3 is made up of 14 amino acids. V lost 3 bases and J 1 base, leaving 9 bases between the germline ends. Looked up from germline, CDR1 is SGHVS and CDR2 is FQNEAQ. The chain's CDR3 is CASSFEGTQETQYF. The CDR3 region has the DNA TGTGCCAGCAGCTTTGAGGGTACCCAAGAGACCCAGTACTTC.

In its sample, this clonotype was seen a few times. This chain links TRBV2 with TRBJ2-7; perhaps D is TRBD1 or TRBD2 (5 bases each). The germline V and J ends were trimmed by 5 bases and 1 base, with 12 bases remaining between them. The CDR3 runs to 14 residues. Looked up from germline, CDR1 is SNHLY and CDR2 is FYNNEI. DNA for the CDR3: TGTGCCAGCAGTACCGGGACCCAGTCCTACGAGCAGTACTTC. Protein sequence: CASSTGTQSYEQYF.

This clonotype was seen ten or more times. The chain uses TRBV12-3 or TRBV12-4 and TRBJ2-3; D gene unclear. The CDR3 length is 11 residues. Trimming pared 5 bases from V and 4 bases from J, leaving 4 bases between. The CDR3 sequence is CASSRSDTQYF. CDR3 nucleotide sequence: TGTGCCAGCAGTAGGTCAGATACGCAGTATTTT.

This clonotype has a handful of counts. The DNA of the CDR3 is TGTGCCAGCAGCCAAGATGGGCGGGGTGCTAATGAAAAACTGTTTTTT. The encoded protein is CASSQDGRGANEKLFF. The rearrangement joins TRBV3-1 to TRBJ1-4; the D is unclear. CDR3 length equals 16 residues. Germline CDR1 reads LGHDT; CDR2 reads YNNKEL (reference sequence). V gave up 0 bases and J gave up 3 bases, with 11 bases separating them.

This clonotype appeared a few times. The V gene is TRBV24-1, the J gene TRBJ1-2, with D uncertain. Germline assignment: CDR1 KGHDR and CDR2 SFDVKD. CDR3 length: 13 residues. V was cut by 9 bases and J by 0 bases, with 10 bases left in between. The CDR3 nucleotides read TGTGCCACCGGAACAGATACTAACTATGGCTACACCTTC. It codes for CATGTDTNYGYTF.

Only one count was recorded for this clonotype. The junction and the germline gene differ at one end; a read error may be behind it. The J gene is TRBJ2-5, the V gene TRBV20-1, with D hard to call. There are 12 residues in the CDR3. Germline V CDR1 and CDR2: DFQATT, SNEGSKA (reference sequence). CDR3 DNA sequence: TGCAGTGCCGGACGCCGAGGAGAGACCGAGTACTTC. This gives the protein CSAGRRGETEYF.

This clonotype was counted a few times. The V gene is TRBV20-1, the J gene TRBJ2-7; 10 positions match TRBD1. The CDR3 extends over 15 amino acids. With 5 bases clipped from V and 6 bases from J, the junction kept 13 bases outside the gene matches. CDR1 and CDR2 (germline): DFQATT, SNEGSKA (reference sequence). CDR3 sequence (DNA): TGCAGTGCTTCGCCCGGACAGGGGGTTTTGAGCGAGCAGTACTTC. Protein sequence: CSASPGQGVLSEQYF.

This clonotype has ten or more counts. The chain is built from TRBV4-1 and TRBJ2-7; 9 bases align to TRBD1. The CDR3 extends over 16 amino acids. The trim removed 0 bases at V and 4 bases at J, leaving 7 bases unmatched. Germline V CDR1 and CDR2: MGHRA, YSYEKL. CDR3 loop: CASSQERAGQGYEQYF. The CDR3 DNA sequence: TGCGCCAGCAGCCAAGAAAGAGCGGGACAGGGATACGAGCAGTACTTC.

This clonotype appeared many times. The gene calls are TRBV29-1 and TRBJ1-2, with unresolved D. There are 12 residues in the CDR3. CDR1 is SQVTM and CDR2 is ANQGSEA in the germline V gene. V lost 2 bases, J lost 7 bases, and 11 bases lay in between. CDR3 region: CSVEKERGGYTF. The CDR3 region has the DNA TGCAGCGTTGAAAAGGAGCGGGGTGGCTACACCTTC.

The table lists this clonotype with many counts. CDR3 nucleotides: TGTGCCACCAGCGGACAGGCTGGGGCCAACGTCCTGACTTTC. This translates into CATSGQAGANVLTF. V and J are TRBV15 and TRBJ2-6; 7 nucleotides agree with TRBD1. Losses at the gene ends were 5 bases for V and 2 bases for J; bases not matched to a gene: 0. This CDR3 comprises 14 residues. Germline assignment: CDR1 LNHNV and CDR2 YYDKDF (reference sequence).

The chain carries TRBV6-6 and TRBJ2-5; 8 bases line up with TRBD2. Trimming at V came to 3 bases and at J to 5 bases, leaving 8 bases not matched to a gene. The CDR3 has 15 residues. CDR1 is MNHNY, CDR2 SVGAGI, per germline (reference sequence). The CDR3 bases are TGTGCCAGCAGTTATTCTTTCGGGGGGGCTGAGACCCAGTACTTC. This translates into CASSYSFGGAETQYF.

Only a few counts were recorded for this clonotype. The chain links TRBV6-1 to TRBJ1-6, with D possibly TRBD1 on 5 matching bases. The CDR3 has 15 residues. Germline V gene data show CDR1 as MNHNS and CDR2 as SASEGT. Trimming took 2 bases from V and 6 from J, leaving 11 bases between them. In nucleotides, the CDR3 is TGTGCCAGCAGTGAAATTCCAGGGAGTAATTCACCCCTCCACTTT. The encoded protein is CASSEIPGSNSPLHF.

The chain recombines TRBV29-1 with TRBJ2-7; possibly TRBD1 for D (5 bases). The V end lost 7 bases, the J end lost 2 bases, and 15 bases lay between the germline ends. Germline V lookup: CDR1 SQVTM, CDR2 ANQGSEA. The CDR3 spans 13 residues. The CDR3 nucleotides are TGCAGCGCTTCGACAGTGTCCGCCTACGAGCAGTACTTC. It is translated as CSASTVSAYEQYF.

In its sample, this clonotype was seen many times. The chain links TRBV10-3 to TRBJ1-1, with TRBD1 matching over 7 bases. Germline CDR1 is ENHRY and CDR2 is SYGVKD. The CDR3 loop spans 14 amino acids. CDR3 in amino acids: CATRTPTGRTEAFF. CDR3 in DNA: TGTGCTACACGTACCCCGACAGGGAGGACTGAAGCTTTCTTT.

V is TRBV12-3 or TRBV12-4 and J is TRBJ1-1, with 11 bases lining up with TRBD1. The ends lost 0 bases at V and 4 bases at J; junction bases unmatched: 7. The CDR3 is made up of 17 amino acids. CDR3 protein: CASSLAGTGGISTEAFF. The CDR3 DNA sequence: TGTGCCAGCAGTTTAGCGGGGACAGGGGGAATAAGCACTGAAGCTTTCTTT.

This clonotype was picked up many times. The DNA of the CDR3 is TGTGCCAGCAGCTTAGCGCGGGGCGGGTTTGATGAAAAACTGTTTTTT. It yields the protein CASSLARGGFDEKLFF. This chain uses TRBV7-2 with TRBJ1-4; TRBD1 is a possible D gene (5 bases). V was shortened by 0 bases and J by 6 bases, with 14 bases between the two germline ends. Germline loops: CDR1 SGHTA, CDR2 FQGNSA. The CDR3 is 16 amino acids.